The T cell receptor beta chain described here comes from a study of control samples from healthy donors and cancer patients. TCRdb keeps only in-frame clones here, not all; method: immunoSEQ multiplex PCR. Of about 95,000 clones in the sample, roughly 80% were seen once. V lost 3 bases and J lost 5, with 10 bases in between. Germline CDR1 KGHSH, CDR2 LQKENI. The CDR3 consists of 14 residues. The sequence came from a young man in good health. The sequenced sample was blood. The rearrangement joins TRBV18 to TRBJ1-4, with D perhaps matching TRBD1 (6 bases). The CDR3 reads CASSPRQENEKLFF. For the CDR3, the DNA is TGTGCCAGCTCACCGAGACAGGAGAATGAAAAACTGTTTTTT. Supplemented by reference TRBV18 and TRBJ1-4, the full variable domain reads NAGVMQNPRHLVRRRGQEARLRCSPMKGHSHVYWYRQLPEEGLKFMVYLQKENIIDESGMPKERFSAEFPKEGPSILRIQQVVRGDSAAYFCASSPRQENEKLFFGSGTQLSVL.